The 17 T cell receptor beta chains given below trace back to one sample, sequenced in a study of naive and memory T cell subsets. Four PCR rounds used nested alpha and beta constant region primers plus the SP2 primer. TCRdb re-analysed the UMI-ligation and nested PCR reads in MiXCR, keeping a single row per CDR3 protein. The data show fewer than 35,000 distinct CDR3 sequences, more than 6.5% seen once. Sample treatment: skin biopsy from PPD injection site in Mantoux-positive individual. TCR cDNA received a 3' ligated oligonucleotide that carried a UMI. This material consisted of skin, taken from a tuberculin skin test site. The receptor source for this set is an adult in good health.

This clonotype came up many times. V usage is TRBV5-1 and J usage is TRBJ1-2; 12 bases fit TRBD1. The V gene end was trimmed by 4 bases and the J gene end by 8 bases; junction bases not matched to a gene: 6. Germline CDR1 is SGHRS and CDR2 is YFSETQ. The CDR3 extends over 14 amino acids. The chain's CDR3 is CASSPGQGARGYTF. DNA for the CDR3: TGCGCCAGCAGCCCGGGACAGGGGGCGCGGGGCTACACCTTC.

The sample holds many counts of this clonotype. The chain employs TRBV12-3 or TRBV12-4 and TRBJ2-1, with D perhaps matching TRBD1 (6 bases). The CDR3 covers 15 residues. Trimming took off 1 base at V and 6 bases at J, with 13 bases between the two ends. CDR3 DNA: TGTGCCAGCAGTTTAGGTGGGGGCCCTAGCAATGAGCAGTTCTTC. Translating gives CASSLGGGPSNEQFF.

In this sample, this clonotype turned up a few times. This chain links TRBV5-6 with TRBJ2-2; D might be TRBD1 (5 bases). The CDR3 totals 15 residues. The V gene lost 4 bases and the J gene lost 1 base, with 11 bases spanning the gap. CDR1 SGHDT and CDR2 YYEEEE come from the germline V gene. The CDR3 DNA follows: TGTGCCAGCAGCCGTAGACAGTGGAACACCGGGGAGCTGTTTTTT. The encoded protein is CASSRRQWNTGELFF.

Of note for this clonotype: A much larger clone sits a single nucleotide away, making a read error possible. The V gene is TRBV20-1, the J gene TRBJ1-2; D might be TRBD1 (6 bases). The germline CDR1 and CDR2 sequences are DFQATT and SNEGSKA (reference sequence). V gave up 1 base and J gave up 4 bases, with 19 bases separating them. This CDR3 has 16 amino acids. The CDR3: CSARAKAGVYCYGYTF. CDR3 in DNA: TGCAGTGCTAGAGCTAAAGCAGGGGTTTATTGCTATGGCTACACCTTC.

This clonotype was observed at least ten times. This chain uses TRBV4-1 with TRBJ1-1, with D perhaps matching TRBD1 (5 bases). Between the trimmed V and J ends, which lost 0 bases and 1 base, there was a span of 12 bases. The V gene's germline CDR1 is MGHRA and CDR2 YSYEKL. This CDR3 spans 16 amino acids. CDR3 region: CASSQELGAANTEAFF. The CDR3 coding sequence is TGCGCCAGCAGCCAAGAGCTTGGGGCGGCGAACACTGAAGCTTTCTTT.

This clonotype was counted many times. At one end, the junction sequence differs from germline, possibly due to a read error. This chain joins TRBV12-3 or TRBV12-4 and TRBJ1-1, with D tentatively TRBD1 (5 bases). This CDR3 is built from 18 residues. The CDR3 region is CASSPLSGRGPMNAEAFF. Here the CDR3 DNA reads TGTGCCAGCAGCCCCCTGTCGGGACGGGGACCCATGAACGCTGAAGCTTTCTTT.

The J gene is TRBJ1-6, the V gene TRBV4-1; 8 nucleotides align to TRBD1. The CDR3 is 15 amino acids. V dropped 0 bases and J dropped 8; count of bases not matched to a gene: 3. Germline lookup yields CDR1 MGHRA and CDR2 YSYEKL. The CDR3 sequence is CASSQDGTGYSPLHF. The CDR3 bases are TGCGCCAGCAGCCAAGATGGGACAGGCTATTCACCCCTCCACTTT.

This clonotype was detected ten times or more. The CDR3 DNA follows: TGCAGCGTTGATCCTCCCCTGACAGGGGACGGGTACAATGAGCAGTTCTTC. This codes for CSVDPPLTGDGYNEQFF. The rearrangement uses TRBV29-1 and TRBJ2-1, with 8 bases that match TRBD1. The CDR3 covers 17 residues. Germline CDR1 and CDR2: SQVTM and ANQGSEA. Trimming cost V 3 bases and J 4 bases; bases outside gene matches: 14.

This clonotype showed up many times. The chain has TRBV7-9 and TRBJ2-5; 7 bases are shared with TRBD2. Germline V lookup: CDR1 SEHNR, CDR2 FQNEAQ (reference sequence). Trimming removed 4 bases from V and 6 bases from J; junction bases left unmatched: 8. The CDR3 covers 14 residues. CDR3 bases: TGTGCCAGCAGCTCAGCGGGGTCGCGGAAGACCCAGTACTTC. This translates into CASSSAGSRKTQYF.

This clonotype showed up just a few times. V and J are TRBV7-6 and TRBJ1-2, with TRBD1 matching 9 bases. The V segment lost 0 bases and the J segment 5 bases; nucleotides outside the gene matches: 10. Germline V gives CDR1 SGHVS, CDR2 FNYEAQ. This CDR3 has 17 residues. CDR3 sequence reads: CASSLAVGQGSLYGYTF. The DNA for the CDR3 is TGTGCCAGCAGCTTAGCCGTGGGACAGGGATCACTTTATGGCTACACCTTC.

The V gene is TRBV28, the J gene TRBJ1-1; weak D call: TRBD1 (6 bases). The CDR3 runs 13 residues. Germline values: CDR1 MDHEN, CDR2 SYDVKM. Trimming pared 8 bases from V and 4 bases from J, leaving 14 bases between. Here the CDR3 DNA reads TGTGCCAGCGTAAGGGGGGGGGGCACTGAAGCTTTCTTT. It encodes CASVRGGGTEAFF.

In this sample, this clonotype turned up many times. The chain carries TRBV20-1 and TRBJ2-7, with D possibly being TRBD1 (6 bases). This CDR3 is built from 15 residues. The V end was cut by 2 bases, the J end by 7 bases, with 21 bases between. Germline lookup yields CDR1 DFQATT and CDR2 SNEGSKA (reference sequence). The DNA for the CDR3 is TGCAGTGCTAGAAATCGAAGCAGGGGTGTCAGAGAGCAGTACTTC. Amino acids: CSARNRSRGVREQYF.

In its sample, this clonotype was seen many times. The rearrangement uses TRBV29-1 and TRBJ1-2; 8 bases are a match to TRBD1. The V and J ends lost 7 bases and 6 bases, in that order; junction bases with no gene match: 10. Germline V gene data show CDR1 as SQVTM and CDR2 as ANQGSEA. The CDR3 sequence is 13 residues long. CDR3 protein: CSAPGQGVDGYTF. The CDR3 DNA reads TGCAGCGCCCCAGGACAGGGAGTGGATGGCTACACCTTC.

Many counts were recorded for this clonotype. This chain links TRBV6-6 with TRBJ2-5; D may be TRBD2 (6 bases). Germline V gene lookup returns CDR1 MNHNY and CDR2 SVGAGI (reference sequence). Trimming took 5 bases from V and 5 from J, leaving 24 bases between them. The CDR3 extends over 17 amino acids. The CDR3 nucleotides read TGTGCCAGCAGTCGCGGGGCATTCGACAGCGGATGGGAGACCCAGTACTTC. Protein sequence: CASSRGAFDSGWETQYF.

This clonotype was observed at least ten times. CDR3 loop: CASSGRLAGEKETQYF. In nucleotides, the CDR3 is TGTGCCAGCAGCGGACGACTAGCGGGGGAAAAAGAGACCCAGTACTTC. The rearrangement joins TRBV7-2 to TRBJ2-5; 12 positions agree with TRBD2. The CDR3 spans 16 residues. V lost 5 bases to trimming and J lost 3 bases; unmatched junction nucleotides: 7. Per germline, CDR1 SGHTA and CDR2 FQGNSA.

Turning to this clonotype: With a much larger clone just one base away, this may be a read error. The chain has TRBV6-1 and TRBJ2-7; 7 positions agree with TRBD2. Germline V lookup: CDR1 MNHNS, CDR2 SASEGT. The CDR3 is 12 amino acids. For the CDR3, the DNA is TGTGCCAGCAGGGCGGGGGTCTACGAGCAGAACTTC. Encoded protein: CASRAGVYEQNF.

This clonotype was detected many times. The V call is TRBV27, the J call TRBJ1-5; D is unclear. Trimming took off 6 bases at V and 4 bases at J, with 19 bases between the two ends. The CDR3 runs 16 residues. CDR1 MNHEY and CDR2 SMNVEV come from the germline V gene (reference sequence). CDR3: CASSPVAGIYNQPQHF. CDR3 in DNA: TGTGCCAGCAGCCCTGTGGCCGGGATCTATAATCAGCCCCAGCATTTT.